This entry features one TCR beta chain sequence. Its cognate antigen has yet to be identified. Per-base qualities were not stored, and no clone one base away is much larger. The data stem from a study of blood T cell repertoires in COVID-19 (dated by TCRdb to the early 2020s). Looking at the study overall: Samples from collaborators originated in the United States, Italy and Spain and spanned both the acute and convalescent phases of COVID-19. The material from the prospective study consisted of cDNA or gDNA derived from T cells, B-cell-depleted T cells, or PBMCs. Deeply sampled blood TCRbeta repertoires from subjects exposed to, actively infected with, or recovered from COVID-19 were included in the dataset. A freely available public database, intended as a resource for researchers studying the immune response to SARS-CoV-2, is where the repertoires were released. The samples were drawn from the first 160 participants of the ongoing ImmuneRACE study and from 1,200 or so subjects provided by 6 global collaborators. A de-identified subject ID, COVID-19 status, age in years and sex were almost always included in the sample metadata. Where HLA class I and class II types were available, the types were taken from metadata supplied by the sample provider, not from assay-based typing.

At the junction V is shortened by 0 bases and J by 3 bases, with 8 bases in between. Inclusive of the bounding cysteine and phenylalanine, the CDR3 is 14 residues long. The retained sequence is limited to the CDR3, 42 bases, with the frame set at the first base. Via the germline V gene, CDR1 is SGHDN and CDR2 FVKESK. TCRbeta CDR3 regions were amplified from genomic DNA using the immunoSEQ Assay, a bias-controlled multiplex PCR. Per the source publication's procedure: Nucleated cell counts per sample were estimated from amplification of reference gene primers within the assay. To quantify the absolute abundance of each unique TCRbeta CDR3 rearrangement, sequence reads were collapsed and filtered. Productive Simpson clonality was computed per sample as the square root of Simpson's diversity index over productive rearrangements. The source is immuneACCESS, and TCRdb retained only in-frame sequences with V and J called. Part of the clones is not carried over; for the studies checked, unresolved V genes explain less than half of this, and the remainder is unexplained. V, J and clone size derive from that table, while D and trimming were established from the DNA sequence. Recorded for this sample are 150,000 to 200,000 clones; 81% of them occurred a single time. Approximately 5.1% of the sample is in the top ten clones.

The full study reports these points: The quantity of clinical and demographic metadata differed by source and by participant and was supplied without curation.

Participants in the prospective study were enrolled through a virtual design, were aged about 18 to 90 years, and lived in approximately 25 United States geographic areas. Cohort assignment in the prospective study relied on participant-reported clinical history from a screening survey and a study questionnaire. In the prospective study, whole blood, serum and a nasopharyngeal or oropharyngeal swab were collected from each participant by mobile phlebotomists. Over a roughly 2-month period, participants in the prospective study had the option of providing additional blood draws and questionnaires. Blood samples from the prospective study were shipped frozen or at room temperature prior to DNA extraction.

The chain is assembled from TRBV14 and TRBJ1-1, with the D gene too uncertain to name. Sequencing was performed on PBMCs or T cells enriched from blood (not recorded which). The source of this sequence is a woman in her forties with acute COVID-19. CDR3 sequence: CASSQDFQYTEAFF. The nucleotide sequence reads as follows: TGTGCCAGCAGCCAAGATTTTCAATACACTGAAGCTTTCTTT. Beyond the CDR3, the reference TRBV14 and TRBJ1-1 genes provide the residues; the full variable domain reads: EAGVTQFPSHSVIEKGQTVTLRCDPISGHDNLYWYRRVMGKEIKFLLHFVKESKQDESGMPNNRFLAERTGGTYSTLKVQPAELEDSGVYFCASSQDFQYTEAFFGQGTRLTVV.